One T cell receptor beta chain is described in this entry. Primers for the PCR totalled 60 Vbeta and 13 Jbeta. The assay was immunoSEQ multiplex PCR, and TCRdb's table has in-frame clones only and misses some. This sample yields roughly 80,000 clones, of which 67% are seen a single time; around 6.9% belongs to the top ten. This sample is part of a study of cytomegalovirus exposure and HLA in healthy donors. V lost 3 bases and J lost 0; bases outside the gene matches: 5. The CDR3 sequence is 16 residues long. Germline assignment: CDR1 SGHNT and CDR2 YYREEE (reference sequence). The sequence was collected from a woman aged 50 to 65 in good health and CMV-seropositive. Material for sequencing was PBMCs. This chain joins TRBV5-4 and TRBJ1-4, with 7 nucleotides matching TRBD1. CDR3 sequence (DNA): TGTGCCAGCAGCTCTCGACAGGGCGCAACTAATGAAAAACTGTTTTTT. This codes for CASSSRQGATNEKLFF.